These 24 T cell receptor beta chains share one sample of origin, sequenced in a study of tissue T cells after allogeneic stem cell transplantation. Using immunoSEQ multiplex PCR, the repertoire was profiled, and TCRdb retains in-frame clones only, with some absent. This repertoire shows about 3,100 clones, roughly half found once; its top ten account for roughly a sixth. Specified time point: mouse harvest day 14 after allogeneic transplant. Mouse grafts combined 10^7 T-cell-depleted bone marrow cells with 10^6 splenic CD5+ T cells. Sequenced: gut tissue. These TCRs come from a female BALB/c mouse given C57BL/6 T cells with graft-versus-host disease after an allogeneic hematopoietic cell transplant.

With respect to this clone: Gene names are the mouse ones. Read data end 1 residue before the CDR3 end; the end is taken from the germline J gene. The chain has TRBV5 and TRBJ2-7; D unresolved. V was clipped by 0 bases and J by 7 bases, with 7 bases between them. The CDR3 contains 12 residues. Germline V lookup: CDR1 LGHNA, CDR2 YNLKQL (reference sequence). The part of the CDR3 DNA that was read is TGTGCCAGCAGCCAAGATGGGCGGGAACAGTAC. It encodes CASSQDGREQY. The CDR3 reads in full as CASSQDGREQYF.

This clone was picked up a small number of times. Mouse names are used for the genes. The read gets to within 1 residue of the CDR3 end, and the germline J gene fills in the rest. The chain couples TRBV13-3 to TRBJ2-2, with 7 bases fitting TRBD1. From germline, CDR1 is NNHDY and CDR2 SYVADS. With V trimmed by 2 bases and J by 2 bases, 0 bases remained unmatched. This CDR3 comprises 14 residues. CDR3 protein: CASSEGQNTGQLYF. CDR3 DNA, as far as it was read: TGTGCCAGCAGTGAGGGACAGAACACCGGGCAGCTCTAC.

About this clone: Each gene name is a mouse one. The read ends 1 residue early relative to the CDR3; the germline J gene fills the gap. The chain is built from TRBV16 and TRBJ1-1; perhaps TRBD1 as D (6 bases). V lost 3 bases, J lost 0 bases, and 8 bases lay in between. Germline-derived CDR1 and CDR2 are SGHSA and FRNQAP. The CDR3 is 14 amino acids. The CDR3 bases that were read are TGTGCAAGCAGCTTGGGACACTCAAACACAGAAGTCTTC. Its protein product is CASSLGHSNTEVF. The full CDR3 protein is CASSLGHSNTEVFF.

This clone was found a few times. All gene names here are mouse names. The read comes to an end 1 residue before the CDR3 does, leaving the germline J gene to fill in the end. This chain links TRBV3 with TRBJ2-2, with D maybe TRBD1 (5 bases). Per the germline V gene, CDR1 is SNHLY and CDR2 is FYNGKV (reference sequence). There are 15 residues in the CDR3. V lost 1 base to trimming and J lost 0 bases, with 6 bases between them. CDR3 DNA, as far as it was read: TGTGCCAGCAGCTTAGGGACAACAAACACCGGGCAGCTCTAC. Translating it yields CASSLGTTNTGQLY. The complete CDR3 protein is CASSLGTTNTGQLYF.

This clone was observed once. The gene names here belong to mouse. The sequenced part of the CDR3 DNA is TGTGCCAGCAGCCGGGACAGGGAAGGTGAACAGTAC. This gives the protein CASSRDREGEQY. The whole CDR3 region reads CASSRDREGEQYF. V usage is TRBV26 and J usage is TRBJ2-7, with 9 bases aligning to TRBD1. The read terminates 1 residue ahead of where the CDR3 ends, so the germline J gene completes it. V was clipped by 6 bases and J by 6 bases; unmatched bases: 6. Germline values: CDR1 KGHPV, CDR2 FQNQEV (reference sequence). CDR3 length equals 13 residues.

For this clone: Gene names are the mouse ones. The read stops 1 residue short of the end of the CDR3; the missing end is completed from the germline J gene. The chain recombines TRBV5 with TRBJ1-1; maybe TRBD1 (5 bases). V lost 0 bases and J 10 bases, leaving 9 bases between the germline ends. The germline V gene has CDR1 LGHNA and CDR2 YNLKQL (reference sequence). The CDR3 loop spans 12 amino acids. The sequenced part of the CDR3 DNA is TGTGCCAGCAGCCAAGACAGGGCGGCAGTCTTC. This sequence encodes CASSQDRAAVF. The complete CDR3 protein is CASSQDRAAVFF.

A word on this clone: These gene names are mouse names. The read terminates 1 residue ahead of where the CDR3 ends, so the germline J gene completes it. This rearrangement joins TRBV3 to TRBJ2-7, with TRBD2 matching 8 bases. Germline V gene data show CDR1 as SNHLY and CDR2 as FYNGKV (reference sequence). The CDR3 is made up of 15 amino acids. V lost 2 bases to trimming and J lost 0 bases; unmatched junction nucleotides: 3. CDR3 DNA, as far as it was read: TGTGCCAGCAGCTTAAACTGGGGGAGCTCCTATGAACAGTAC. Protein sequence: CASSLNWGSSYEQY. The CDR3 as a whole reads CASSLNWGSSYEQYF.

About this clone: Here the gene names and germline are mouse. Read coverage stops 1 residue before the CDR3 terminus; the germline J gene supplies the remainder. The gene calls are TRBV14 and TRBJ1-1, with D hard to call. V lost 2 bases to trimming and J lost 0 bases, with 2 bases between them. Germline V gives CDR1 SGHDT, CDR2 FRDEAV. CDR3 length: 12 residues. CDR3 in amino acids: CASSFQNTEVFF. Partial CDR3 DNA: TGTGCCAGCAGTTTTCAGAACACAGAAGTCTTC. The whole variable domain, remainder taken from reference TRBV14 and TRBJ1-1, is EAGVTQSPRYAVLQEGQAVSFWCDPISGHDTLYWYQQPRDQGPQLLVYFRDEAVIDNSQLPSDRFSAVRPKGTNSTLKIQSAKQGDTATYLCASSFQNTEVFFGKGTRLTVV.

By frequency in the sample, this clone is large. Gene names and germline refer to mouse. The read stops 1 residue short of the end of the CDR3; the missing end is completed from the germline J gene. J is TRBJ2-7 and V is TRBV16, with unresolved D. Germline V gene lookup returns CDR1 SGHSA and CDR2 FRNQAP. The V end lost 4 bases, the J end lost 4 bases, and 11 bases lay between the germline ends. The CDR3 length is 13 residues. The CDR3 sequence is CASSSDTYYEQYF. The CDR3 bases that were read are TGTGCAAGCAGCTCAGACACCTATTATGAACAGTAC.

As for this clone: Gene names are mouse gene names. The missing CDR3 end, 1 residue past where the read stops, is filled in from the germline J gene. V usage is TRBV13-1 and J usage is TRBJ2-5; D is ambiguous. Trimming shortened V by 3 bases and J by 0 bases, and 5 bases separated the two germline ends. The CDR3 totals 13 residues. Per the germline V gene, CDR1 is NSHNY and CDR2 is SYGAGN. CDR3 DNA, as far as it was read: TGTGCCAGCAGTGGGGGTAACCAAGACACCCAGTAC. It specifies CASSGGNQDTQY. The entire CDR3 reads CASSGGNQDTQYF.

Comments on this clone: Mouse germline and gene names are used. The CDR3 goes on 1 residue after the read ends, and that part is filled in from the germline J gene. The rearrangement joins TRBV26 to TRBJ1-1; D call uncertain. Germline-derived CDR1 and CDR2 are KGHPV and FQNQEV (reference sequence). This CDR3 contains 13 residues. Trimming removed 2 bases at V and 0 bases at J, with 4 bases between. Incomplete CDR3 DNA: TGTGCCAGCAGTCTGAATGCAAACACAGAAGTCTTC. Translating gives CASSLNANTEVF. The full CDR3 protein reads CASSLNANTEVFF.

Concerning this clone: Gene names are mouse gene names. The read terminates 1 residue before the CDR3 end, so the remaining end is supplied by the germline J gene. Other DNA sequences in the sample encode the same CDR3. This chain connects TRBV26 to TRBJ1-3; TRBD1 might be the D (5 bases). The germline gives CDR1 KGHPV, CDR2 FQNQEV (reference sequence). V dropped 4 bases and J dropped 0 bases, with 7 bases sitting between them. The CDR3 covers 14 residues. The sequenced CDR3 bases are TGTGCCAGCAGTCCAGGGAATTCTGGAAATACGCTCTAT. Its translation is CASSPGNSGNTLY. In full, the CDR3 reads CASSPGNSGNTLYF.

Details on this clone: Gene names and germline refer to mouse. Read coverage stops 1 residue before the CDR3 terminus; the germline J gene supplies the remainder. The rearrangement links TRBV26 to TRBJ2-3, with 10 positions matching TRBD1. CDR1 and CDR2 (germline): KGHPV, FQNQEV (reference sequence). The CDR3 extends over 14 amino acids. V gave up 4 bases and J gave up 3 bases; unmatched junction bases: 1. CDR3 DNA (partial): TGTGCCAGCAGTCCGGGACAGGGGGCAGAAACGCTGTAT. It is translated as CASSPGQGAETLY. The full CDR3 reads CASSPGQGAETLYF. Filled out from reference TRBV26 and TRBJ2-3, the complete variable domain reads NSKVIQTPRYLVKGQGQKAKMRCIPEKGHPVVFWYQQNKNNEFKFLINFQNQEVLQQIDMTEKRFSAECPSNSPCSLEIQSSEAGDSALYLCASSPGQGAETLYFGSGTRLTVL.

Notes on this clone: Gene and germline names: mouse. The read falls 1 residue short of the CDR3 end, and the missing part is taken from the germline J gene. This rearrangement joins TRBV16 to TRBJ1-4; TRBD1 agrees at 8 bases. The CDR3 has 15 amino acids. Germline V gene sequence: CDR1 SGHSA, CDR2 FRNQAP. V shed 5 bases, J shed 1 base, and the junction held 3 bases outside the gene matches. The covered CDR3 bases are TGTGCAAGCAGCGACAGGGGTGGTTCCAACGAAAGATTATTT. Its protein product is CASSDRGGSNERLF. The complete CDR3 sequence is CASSDRGGSNERLFF. Together with reference TRBV16 and TRBJ1-4, the CDR3 gives the full variable domain: NAGVIQTPRHKVTGKGQEATLWCEPISGHSAVFWYRQTIVQGLEFLTYFRNQAPIDDSGMPKERFSAQMPNQSHSTLKIQSTQPQDSAVYLCASSDRGGSNERLFFGHGTKLSVL.

Details on this clone: Gene names denote mouse genes. The CDR3 is cut off 1 residue early in the read; its end comes from the germline J gene. The V call is TRBV20, the J call TRBJ2-5, with a possible D match to TRBD1 (6 bases). The germline V gene has CDR1 GFQATS and CDR2 STVNSAI. The CDR3 length is 12 residues. V lost 2 bases, J lost 3 bases, and 6 bases lay in between. The part of the CDR3 DNA that was read is TGTGGTGCTAGGAGGGGGCAAGACACCCAGTAC. It translates to CGARRGQDTQY. The entire CDR3 protein reads CGARRGQDTQYF.

In its sample, this clone was seen a few times. Mouse names are used for the genes. The read ends 1 residue early relative to the CDR3; the germline J gene fills the gap. The gene calls are TRBV26 and TRBJ2-5, with TRBD2 as a possible D gene (5 bases). The germline V gene has CDR1 KGHPV and CDR2 FQNQEV (reference sequence). Between the trimmed V and J ends, which lost 2 bases and 2 bases, there was a span of 8 bases. This CDR3 has 14 amino acids. The covered CDR3 bases are TGTGCCAGCAGTCTGCTGGGAGGCCAAGACACCCAGTAC. The encoded protein is CASSLLGGQDTQY. The entire CDR3 sequence reads CASSLLGGQDTQYF.

In regard to this clone: Gene names refer to mouse genes. The read falls 1 residue short of the CDR3 end, and the missing part is taken from the germline J gene. The chain combines TRBV26 with TRBJ1-1; the D is unclear. Trimming removed 6 bases from V and 0 bases from J, with 8 bases in between. The germline V gene has CDR1 KGHPV and CDR2 FQNQEV (reference sequence). The CDR3 totals 13 residues. CDR3 bases read: TGTGCCAGCAGCCCAAATGCAAACACAGAAGTCTTC. Its protein product is CASSPNANTEVF. The entire CDR3 sequence reads CASSPNANTEVFF. The full variable domain, rest sourced from reference TRBV26 and TRBJ1-1, is NSKVIQTPRYLVKGQGQKAKMRCIPEKGHPVVFWYQQNKNNEFKFLINFQNQEVLQQIDMTEKRFSAECPSNSPCSLEIQSSEAGDSALYLCASSPNANTEVFFGKGTRLTVV.

In the case of this clone: Mouse gene names and germline throughout. The read ends 1 residue before the CDR3 terminus; that terminus is restored from the germline J gene. V is TRBV5 and J is TRBJ2-7; 9 nucleotides match TRBD2. Unmatched junction bases numbered 3, after V lost 4 bases and J lost 2 bases. This CDR3 spans 14 amino acids. CDR1 LGHNA and CDR2 YNLKQL come from the germline V gene (reference sequence). CDR3 sequence: CASSRWGGPYEQYF. Partial CDR3 DNA: TGTGCCAGCAGCCGCTGGGGGGGACCCTATGAACAGTAC.

A few counts support this clone. Genes here carry mouse names. Coverage ceases 1 residue before the CDR3 finishes, and the germline J gene fills in the end. The V call is TRBV20, the J call TRBJ2-3; possibly TRBD2 for D (6 bases). Deletions cut 1 base from V and 0 bases from J, with 8 bases between. CDR3 length: 14 residues. Germline V gene data show CDR1 as GFQATS and CDR2 as STVNSAI. CDR3 bases read: TGTGGTGCTAGGGCTCTGGGGAGTGCAGAAACGCTGTAT. Translating gives CGARALGSAETLY. The CDR3 as a whole reads CGARALGSAETLYF. The full variable domain, its missing parts supplied by reference TRBV20 and TRBJ2-3, is GALVYQYPRRTICKSGTSMRMECQAVGFQATSVAWYRQSPQKTFELIALSTVNSAIKYEQNFTQEKFPISHPNLSFSSMTVLNAYLEDRGLYLCGARALGSAETLYFGSGTRLTVL.

This clone was seen only a few times. Gene labels here are mouse ones. Partial CDR3 DNA: TGCTCCAGCAGTCCGGGACAAAACCAGGCTCCGCTT. It specifies CSSSPGQNQAPL. The full CDR3 is CSSSPGQNQAPLF. This rearrangement joins TRBV23 to TRBJ1-5; TRBD1 is the table's D call and was not checked against the DNA. The read finishes 1 residue shy of the CDR3 end, and the germline J gene is used to complete it. The germline V gene encodes CDR1 KGHTA and CDR2 FQNQQP. The CDR3 consists of 13 residues.

Details on this clone: The gene symbols are mouse symbols. The read gets to within 1 residue of the CDR3 end, and the germline J gene fills in the rest. The chain is built from TRBV12-2 and TRBJ2-3; D is undetermined. CDR1 is SGHLS, CDR2 HYDKME, per germline. V gave up 2 bases and J gave up 1 base, with 9 bases separating them. This CDR3 spans 14 amino acids. The DNA read from the CDR3 is TGTGCCAGCTCTCGTTTCGTGGGTGCAGAAACGCTGTAT. Its protein is CASSRFVGAETLY. The CDR3 in full is CASSRFVGAETLYF.

This clone was seen more than once but under ten times. These gene names are mouse names. The read halts 1 residue ahead of the CDR3 end, with the missing end drawn from the germline J gene. The rearrangement joins TRBV29 to TRBJ1-1; D not certain. Trimming shortened V by 8 bases and J by 2 bases, and 6 bases separated the two germline ends. Germline loops: CDR1 MSHET, CDR2 SYDVDS. CDR3 size: 11 residues. Partial CDR3 DNA: TGTGCTAGCCGGACCAACACAGAAGTCTTC. It yields the protein CASRTNTEVF. The whole CDR3 is CASRTNTEVFF. Supplemented by reference TRBV29 and TRBJ1-1, the full variable domain reads DMKVTQMPRYLIKRMGENVLLECGQDMSHETMYWYRQDPGLGLQLIYISYDVDSNSEGDIPKGYRVSRKKREHFSLILDSAKTNQTSVYFCASRTNTEVFFGKGTRLTVV.

For this clone: Gene names are mouse gene names. The read gets to within 1 residue of the CDR3 end, and the germline J gene fills in the rest. This chain links TRBV13-2 with TRBJ1-5; D is perhaps TRBD1 (5 bases). V was clipped by 0 bases and J by 9 bases, with 10 bases between them. This CDR3 is built from 13 residues. Per germline, CDR1 NNHNN and CDR2 SYGAGS (reference sequence). The covered CDR3 bases are TGTGCCAGCGGTGATGCCGGGGGTCGGGCTCCGCTT. Its protein product is CASGDAGGRAPL. The whole CDR3 is CASGDAGGRAPLF.

A remark on this clone: Mouse gene names apply. The CDR3 extends 1 residue past the end of the read, so its final part is completed from the germline J gene. The rearrangement joins TRBV29 to TRBJ2-2; 8 bases match TRBD1. Germline CDR1 is MSHET and CDR2 is SYDVDS. The CDR3 length is 12 residues. V lost 8 bases and J lost 5; bases outside the gene matches: 1. The CDR3 loop is CASGQGTGQLYF. CDR3 DNA (partial): TGTGCTAGCGGACAGGGAACCGGGCAGCTCTAC. Filled out from reference TRBV29 and TRBJ2-2, the complete variable domain reads DMKVTQMPRYLIKRMGENVLLECGQDMSHETMYWYRQDPGLGLQLIYISYDVDSNSEGDIPKGYRVSRKKREHFSLILDSAKTNQTSVYFCASGQGTGQLYFGEGSKLTVL.